This entry concerns a single TCR beta chain. Participants were aged about 18 to 89 years from around 24 US areas. Each participant's cohort was designated according to participant-reported clinical history. This record comes from a study of blood T cell repertoires in COVID-19. As originally analysed: Quantification of nucleated cells was approximated via reference gene primer amplification. This table comes from immunoSEQ multiplex PCR, and its TCRdb copy is limited to in-frame clones, with some not included. V and J calls and clone size come straight from that table; D and trimming were deduced from the DNA. This sample has over 400,000 clones, with about 85% found just once. Trimming cost V 6 bases and J 7 bases, with 12 bases left between them. The CDR3 contains 11 residues. Per germline, CDR1 DFQATT and CDR2 SNEGSKA (reference sequence).

Sequencing input: PBMCs or T cells enriched from blood (not recorded which). The chain uses TRBV20-1 and TRBJ1-1; D is uncertain. The source is a woman in her fifties or sixties who had recovered from COVID-19. CDR3 DNA sequence: TGCAGTGCCGCTTTTCGGGGTGAAGCTTTCTTT. Its translation is CSAAFRGEAFF.